The 5 T cell receptor beta chains presented below share a single source sample, sequenced in a study of STAT3 mutations in large granular lymphocyte leukemia. Study-wide findings and caveats: At least one immunodominant TCR beta clonotype appeared in every T-cell large granular lymphocyte leukemia patient.

Generated by immunoSEQ multiplex PCR, the TCRdb table keeps only in-frame clones and is missing some. This sample carries roughly 11,000 clones, more than 75% of them seen once, and the ten largest clones take 47%. Their antigen targets remain unknown. The specimen sequenced was peripheral blood mononuclear cells. The receptor set was obtained from a man between 60 and 75 years old with T-cell large granular lymphocyte leukemia. Some clones in this sample may be carry-over from other donors' samples.

For the CDR3, the DNA is TGTGCCAGCAGTTTACTAGCGGGAGTCTACGAGCAGTACTTC. Translation: CASSLLAGVYEQYF. This chain connects TRBV27 to TRBJ2-7; TRBD2 matches 10 bases. V dropped 2 bases and J dropped 3; count of bases not matched to a gene: 1. Per germline, CDR1 MNHEY and CDR2 SMNVEV (reference sequence). The CDR3 consists of 14 residues.

CDR3 residues: CASSYSGTNYNEQFF. In DNA form, the CDR3 reads TGTGCCAGCAGTTACTCCGGGACTAATTACAATGAGCAGTTCTTC. V usage is TRBV6-6 and J usage is TRBJ2-1; 7 bases line up with TRBD2. The CDR3 is 15 residues long. Germline V gene lookup returns CDR1 MNHNY and CDR2 SVGAGI (reference sequence). Germline trimming cut 0 bases from V and 4 bases from J; bases unmatched to any gene: 3.

The chain carries TRBV7-9 and TRBJ2-1; D is perhaps TRBD2 (6 bases). The V end lost 3 bases, the J end lost 10 bases, and 13 bases lay between the germline ends. The germline V gene has CDR1 SEHNR and CDR2 FQNEAQ (reference sequence). The CDR3 spans 13 residues. Here the CDR3 reads CASSFSTSEEQFF. The CDR3, as DNA: TGTGCCAGCAGCTTCTCGACTAGTGAGGAGCAGTTCTTC. Supplemented by reference TRBV7-9 and TRBJ2-1, the full variable domain reads DTGVSQNPRHKITKRGQNVTFRCDPISEHNRLYWYRQTLGQGPEFLTYFQNEAQLEKSRLLSDRFSAERPKGSFSTLEIQRTEQGDSAMYLCASSFSTSEEQFFGPGTRLTVL.

This clone was observed a few times. The chain uses TRBV11-2 and TRBJ2-1; 8 bases align to TRBD1. CDR1 is SGHAT, CDR2 FQNNGV, per germline. CDR3 length: 13 residues. Trimming removed 3 bases from V and 6 bases from J; junction bases left unmatched: 1. This CDR3 reads CASSFGQGNEQFF. The CDR3 bases are TGTGCCAGCAGCTTCGGACAGGGCAATGAGCAGTTCTTC.

The chain has TRBV18 and TRBJ2-5, with 7 bases identical to TRBD1. The V gene's germline CDR1 is KGHSH and CDR2 LQKENI. This CDR3 region has 15 residues. The ends lost 0 bases at V and 5 bases at J; junction bases unmatched: 6. The CDR3 region is CASSPPQTGYETQYF. CDR3 sequence (DNA): TGTGCCAGCTCACCACCTCAGACAGGGTACGAGACCCAGTACTTC.